The clone carrying this T cell receptor beta chain has a count of ten or more. Its antigen is unknown. All of the sorted populations showed purity greater than 95%. V shed 10 bases and J shed 6 bases, with 12 bases lying between them. This CDR3 spans 12 amino acids. Germline V CDR1 and CDR2: SGHTA, FQGNSA. The sample comes from a study of beta chain features in type 1 diabetes. Study details: Across every sample, 107,917,701 sorted cells were examined in total. Study-wide results and caveats: There was a moderate but significant shortening of TCRB CDR3s in all four CD4+ subsets of Type 1 diabetes patients. Naive, central memory and Treg TCRB repertoires seemed to resemble each other more closely in patients than they did in healthy donors.

Of the isolated RNA, all was reverse transcribed, and so the sequenced material was expressed TCRB transcripts. Each sample of naive, central memory or regulatory T cells had, on average, around 3.5 million reads. Sequencing was performed with immunoSEQ multiplex PCR; in TCRdb, only in-frame clones are kept and a portion is missing. The sample includes around 150,000 clones, 6.5% to 10% of them seen just once. What was sequenced was central memory CD4+ T cells from blood. The chain links TRBV7-2 to TRBJ2-2; D not certain. This clonotype was obtained from a woman aged 18-29 years with type 1 diabetes. The CDR3 region is CATTWAAGELFF. The CDR3, as DNA: TGTGCCACCACCTGGGCCGCCGGGGAGCTGTTTTTT.